This passage covers 26 T cell receptor beta chains from one sample sequenced in a study of blood T cell repertoires in COVID-19. Produced via immunoSEQ multiplex PCR; TCRdb's table is partial and in-frame only. The table has 170,000 or so clones, about 83% seen once; the top ten hold more than 1.5%. The material sequenced was peripheral blood. These receptors came from a human donor in a cohort sampled during active COVID-19.

The chain is built from TRBV11-2 and TRBJ2-5, with a tentative D call TRBD2 (5 bases). Trimming removed 3 bases from V and 0 bases from J, with 8 bases in between. CDR1 SGHAT and CDR2 FQNNGV come from the germline V gene. This CDR3 spans 14 amino acids. Written as DNA, the CDR3 is TGTGCCAGCAGCTTCCAGCGGAACCAAGAGACCCAGTACTTC. It codes for CASSFQRNQETQYF.

The V call is TRBV18, the J call TRBJ1-1; D is undetermined. The V gene lost 0 bases and the J gene lost 0 bases, with 17 bases spanning the gap. The CDR3 sequence is 18 residues long. Germline assignment: CDR1 KGHSH and CDR2 LQKENI. The CDR3: CASSPPTGSSRMNTEAFF. DNA of the CDR3: TGTGCCAGCTCACCACCGACGGGGTCCTCTAGAATGAACACTGAAGCTTTCTTT.

V gene TRBV27 combines with J gene TRBJ1-4; possible D gene TRBD1, 6 bases. V lost 6 bases and J lost 7, with 24 bases in between. Germline assignment: CDR1 MNHEY and CDR2 SMNVEV (reference sequence). The CDR3 covers 17 residues. CDR3 in DNA: TGTGCCAGCAGGGCCGGGACAATTCGACTTTCGGGTGAAAAACTGTTTTTT. Translating it yields CASRAGTIRLSGEKLFF.

CDR3: CASSLDSGGRNEQYF. The DNA of the CDR3 is TGTGCCAGCAGCTTGGATTCGGGGGGGCGGAACGAGCAGTACTTC. This sequence joins TRBV5-5 and TRBJ2-7, with 8 bases identical to TRBD2. The trim removed 0 bases at V and 5 bases at J, leaving 7 bases unmatched. Germline CDR1 SGHKS, CDR2 YYEKEE (reference sequence). The CDR3 length is 15 residues. Drawing the rest from reference TRBV5-5 and TRBJ2-7, the complete variable domain is DAGVTQSPTHLIKTRGQQVTLRCSPISGHKSVSWYQQVLGQGPQFIFQYYEKEERGRGNFPDRFSARQFPNYSSELNVNALLLGDSALYLCASSLDSGGRNEQYFGPGTRLTVT.

V usage is TRBV6-5 and J usage is TRBJ1-1; D might be TRBD1 (6 bases). The V end was cut by 7 bases, the J end by 3 bases, with 12 bases between. This CDR3 region has 13 residues. From germline, CDR1 is MNHEY and CDR2 SVGAGI. CDR3 nucleotide sequence: TGTGCCAGCACTGCAGGGGTATACACTGAAGCTTTCTTT. Translating gives CASTAGVYTEAFF.

A remark on this clone: Other DNA sequences in the sample encode the same CDR3. V is TRBV27 and J is TRBJ1-2; D is unresolved. Deletions cut 5 bases from V and 1 base from J, with 11 bases between. Germline assignment: CDR1 MNHEY and CDR2 SMNVEV (reference sequence). CDR3 length: 14 residues. This chain's CDR3 is CASSPPGLNYGYTF. Written as DNA, the CDR3 is TGTGCCAGCAGTCCTCCTGGGCTTAACTATGGCTACACCTTC.

J is TRBJ2-6 and V is TRBV9, with D possibly matching TRBD1 (6 bases). The V end lost 4 bases, the J end lost 4 bases, and 18 bases lay between the germline ends. Germline CDR1 reads SGDLS; CDR2 reads YYNGEE. The CDR3 runs 17 residues. CDR3 sequence: CASSPPTGRTGANVLTF. CDR3 bases: TGTGCCAGCAGCCCCCCGACAGGTAGGACCGGGGCCAACGTCCTGACTTTC.

This chain links TRBV10-3 with TRBJ1-1, with TRBD1 matching over 7 bases. The V gene's germline CDR1 is ENHRY and CDR2 SYGVKD. This CDR3 is built from 14 residues. The trim removed 2 bases at V and 3 bases at J, leaving 3 bases unmatched. The CDR3 reads CAISEGRGDTEAFF. In DNA, the CDR3 is TGTGCCATCAGTGAGGGCAGGGGGGACACTGAAGCTTTCTTT.

The CDR3 here is CASSIENRARYGYTF. Here the CDR3 DNA reads TGTGCCAGTAGTATAGAGAACAGGGCCCGCTATGGCTACACCTTC. The chain links TRBV19 to TRBJ1-2; the D gene is possibly TRBD1 (6 bases). The CDR3 spans 15 residues. The V and J ends lost 0 bases and 4 bases respectively, with 12 bases between them. Germline CDR1 and CDR2: LNHDA and SQIVND (reference sequence).

This clone was recorded once. The chain combines TRBV7-8 with TRBJ2-7, with TRBD1 identical over 10 bases. V shed 4 bases, J shed 2 bases, and the junction held 8 bases outside the gene matches. The CDR3 length is 16 residues. In germline, CDR1 is SGHVS, CDR2 FQNEAQ. The CDR3 bases are TGTGCCAGCAGCTCCGACAGGGGGCGGAATGCCTACGAGCAGTACTTC. Encoded protein: CASSSDRGRNAYEQYF.

The rearrangement joins TRBV9 to TRBJ2-7; 9 bases fit TRBD2. V was pared by 4 bases and J by 2 bases, with 4 bases of the junction left unmatched. The CDR3 is made up of 14 amino acids. Germline lookup yields CDR1 SGDLS and CDR2 YYNGEE. The CDR3 DNA is TGTGCCAGCAGCTCAGGGACTAGCACCTACGAGCAGTACTTC. Amino acid sequence: CASSSGTSTYEQYF.

A single count supports this clone. Different DNA sequences within this sample yield the same CDR3. This rearrangement joins TRBV5-1 to TRBJ1-4, with 9 nucleotides matching TRBD1. Per the germline V gene, CDR1 is SGHRS and CDR2 is YFSETQ. The CDR3 loop spans 14 amino acids. Trimming at V came to 4 bases and at J to 5 bases, leaving 3 bases not matched to a gene. This chain's CDR3 is CASSLGQGNEKLFF. The DNA of the CDR3 is TGCGCCAGCAGCCTAGGACAGGGGAATGAAAAACTGTTTTTT.

The chain joins TRBV4-2 to TRBJ1-2; 8 positions agree with TRBD1. The germline CDR1 and CDR2 sequences are LGHNA and YNFKEQ. The junction had 11 bases not matched to a gene; V was cut back by 0 bases and J by 8 bases. This CDR3 region has 16 residues. The DNA of the CDR3 is TGTGCCAGCAGCCAAGAGGGGGCAGGGGGCGCGTGGGGCTACACCTTC. Protein sequence: CASSQEGAGGAWGYTF.

In its sample, this clone was seen once. The V and J genes are TRBV5-4 and TRBJ2-2, with TRBD2 matching 11 bases. Per the germline V gene, CDR1 is SGHNT and CDR2 is YYREEE (reference sequence). This CDR3 comprises 14 residues. The junction had 2 bases not matched to a gene; V was cut back by 3 bases and J by 7 bases. CDR3 in DNA: TGTGCCAGCAGCTCTAGCGGGGGGTTCGGGGAGCTGTTTTTT. Its protein is CASSSSGGFGELFF.

This chain links TRBV9 with TRBJ1-2; 8 bases are shared with TRBD1. Germline V gene sequence: CDR1 SGDLS, CDR2 YYNGEE. This CDR3 is 15 amino acids long. Germline trimming cut 3 bases from V and 2 bases from J; bases unmatched to any gene: 6. The CDR3 reads CASSAYRQGNYGYTF. The CDR3 region has the DNA TGTGCCAGCAGCGCTTACAGACAGGGGAACTATGGCTACACCTTC.

The rearrangement links TRBV2 to TRBJ2-7; 9 bases align to TRBD1. Germline lookup yields CDR1 SNHLY and CDR2 FYNNEI. The CDR3 length is 13 residues. Trimming took 7 bases from V and 3 from J; bases not matched to a gene: 4. DNA of the CDR3: TGTGCCAGCAACGGACAGGGGAACTACGAGCAGTACTTC. Its protein product is CASNGQGNYEQYF.

The chain recombines TRBV28 with TRBJ2-7; 10 positions match TRBD1. CDR3 length: 15 amino acids. Germline CDR1 MDHEN, CDR2 SYDVKM. Trimming took 4 bases from V and 9 from J; bases not matched to a gene: 12. The DNA for the CDR3 is TGTGCCAGCAGTTCGACCGGGACAGGGGTATTGGGGCAGTACTTC. This codes for CASSSTGTGVLGQYF.

The chain has TRBV6-5 and TRBJ1-5, with D possibly TRBD1 on 5 matching bases. V was trimmed by 4 bases and J by 4 bases, leaving 11 bases between them. Germline V gene sequence: CDR1 MNHEY, CDR2 SVGAGI. CDR3 length: 14 residues. CDR3 DNA: TGTGCCAGCAGTTCCTCAGGGAGAAATCAGCCCCAGCATTTT. Translated, it gives CASSSSGRNQPQHF.

This clone was detected only once. The chain has TRBV7-3 and TRBJ1-1; 10 nucleotides line up with TRBD1. The germline CDR1 and CDR2 sequences are SGHTA and FQGTGA. This CDR3 is 13 amino acids long. V dropped 5 bases and J dropped 7; count of bases not matched to a gene: 4. CDR3 loop: CASSPGQGGEAFF. CDR3 DNA sequence: TGTGCCAGCAGCCCAGGACAGGGGGGTGAAGCTTTCTTT.

The sample holds one count of this clone. The V and J genes are TRBV6-2 or TRBV6-3 and TRBJ2-1; 14 bases map to TRBD2. The CDR3 is 16 residues long. The germline V gene has CDR1 MNHEY and CDR2 SVGEGT. V lost 4 bases, J lost 7 bases, and 6 bases stayed unmatched. The CDR3: CASSSLGLAGDNEQFF. The CDR3 DNA reads as TGTGCCAGCAGTTCTCTGGGACTAGCGGGAGATAATGAGCAGTTCTTC.

The chain links TRBV4-3 to TRBJ2-1; 9 positions agree with TRBD1. The germline V gene has CDR1 LGHNA and CDR2 YSLEER. This CDR3 is built from 18 residues. V shed 0 bases and J 6 bases; nucleotides not matched to a gene: 12. The CDR3 sequence: CASSQDYVGDRVSNEQFF. In nucleotides, the CDR3 is TGCGCCAGCAGCCAAGATTATGTCGGGGACAGGGTAAGCAATGAGCAGTTCTTC.

V usage is TRBV20-1 and J usage is TRBJ2-7, with D uncertain. Per germline, CDR1 DFQATT and CDR2 SNEGSKA (reference sequence). The CDR3 runs 11 residues. Trimming left V 1 base short and J 1 base short, with 2 bases between. The CDR3, as DNA: TGCAGTGCTAGAGTATCCTACGAGCAGTACTTC. Its protein is CSARVSYEQYF.

V gene TRBV19 combines with J gene TRBJ1-1, with D maybe TRBD1 (6 bases). Germline V gene lookup returns CDR1 LNHDA and CDR2 SQIVND (reference sequence). V was shortened by 1 base and J by 1 base, with 19 bases between the two germline ends. The CDR3 contains 18 residues. The DNA of the CDR3 is TGTGCCAGTAGTATAGTCCTAGGGGGAACAGGTCGGAACACTGAAGCTTTCTTT. Translation gives CASSIVLGGTGRNTEAFF.

The rearrangement uses TRBV27 and TRBJ2-7; TRBD2 matches at 7 bases. The CDR3 covers 15 residues. The germline V gene encodes CDR1 MNHEY and CDR2 SMNVEV (reference sequence). Germline trimming cut 5 bases from V and 0 bases from J; bases unmatched to any gene: 7. CDR3 nucleotides: TGTGCCAGCAGTCGGGACTACTTCCTCTCCTACGAGCAGTACTTC. Protein sequence: CASSRDYFLSYEQYF.

This sequence joins TRBV6-5 and TRBJ2-1, with D tentatively TRBD2 (5 bases). The CDR3 length is 14 residues. Germline V gives CDR1 MNHEY, CDR2 SVGAGI. V shed 6 bases and J shed 1 base, with 10 bases lying between them. The chain's CDR3 is CASRDSASYNEQFF. The CDR3 DNA reads as TGTGCCAGCAGGGACTCCGCATCCTACAATGAGCAGTTCTTC.

The chain combines TRBV2 with TRBJ1-3, with 7 bases that match TRBD1. This CDR3 is built from 13 residues. Per germline, CDR1 SNHLY and CDR2 FYNNEI. V lost 8 bases to trimming and J lost 0 bases; unmatched junction nucleotides: 1. CDR3 nucleotides: TGTGCCAGCGGGACAGACTCTGGAAACACCATATATTTT. This translates into CASGTDSGNTIYF.